This T cell receptor beta chain was obtained from a study of tumor-infiltrating lymphocytes in localized non-small cell lung cancer. The V gene's germline CDR1 is SGHRS and CDR2 YFSETQ. Trimming at V came to 1 base and at J to 6 bases, leaving 7 bases not matched to a gene. This CDR3 is built from 14 residues. Here immunoSEQ multiplex PCR was the method, and the copy in TCRdb shows in-frame clones only, minus some. Among about 8,400 clones listed, 60% to 80% were seen once. Only a few counts were recorded for this clone. The chain employs TRBV5-1 and TRBJ2-7; 7 positions match TRBD1. The TCR was taken from a human donor with non-small cell lung cancer. The material sequenced was uninvolved lung tissue not adjacent to the tumor. CDR3 region: CASSLPDREAEQYF. DNA for the CDR3: TGCGCCAGCAGCTTGCCCGACAGGGAAGCCGAGCAGTACTTC. The full variable domain, completed using reference TRBV5-1 and TRBJ2-7, is KAGVTQTPRYLIKTRGQQVTLSCSPISGHRSVSWYQQTPGQGLQFLFEYFSETQRNKGNFPGRFSGRQFSNSRSEMNVSTLELGDSALYLCASSLPDREAEQYFGPGTRLTVT.